The T cell receptor (beta chain) under discussion was sequenced for a study of T cell clones after liver transplantation. Looking at the study overall: Standard immunosuppression, with no induction, continued until 12-24 months after transplant. General study results and limits: Migration into the graft, not deletion, may explain lost graft donor-reactive T cells.

Produced via immunoSEQ multiplex PCR; TCRdb's table is partial and in-frame only. This table holds more than 100,000 clones, about 86% found once. This clone came up once. The antigen remains undetermined. V was trimmed by 5 bases and J by 1 base, leaving 8 bases between them. This CDR3 region has 14 residues. From germline, CDR1 is KGHSH and CDR2 LQKENI. Thawed unstimulated PBMCs were FACS-sorted by CD3, CD4 and CD8 into two populations. This sequence was found in a human patient who received a liver transplant. The T cells may come from the graft donor. The sample consisted of CD4+ T cells from blood, taken around 4 years after liver transplant. The rearrangement uses TRBV18 and TRBJ2-2; D possibly matches TRBD1 or TRBD2 (5 bases each). The CDR3 loop reads CASSGTLNTGELFF. CDR3 nucleotide sequence: TGTGCCAGCTCAGGGACCTTGAACACCGGGGAGCTGTTTTTT.